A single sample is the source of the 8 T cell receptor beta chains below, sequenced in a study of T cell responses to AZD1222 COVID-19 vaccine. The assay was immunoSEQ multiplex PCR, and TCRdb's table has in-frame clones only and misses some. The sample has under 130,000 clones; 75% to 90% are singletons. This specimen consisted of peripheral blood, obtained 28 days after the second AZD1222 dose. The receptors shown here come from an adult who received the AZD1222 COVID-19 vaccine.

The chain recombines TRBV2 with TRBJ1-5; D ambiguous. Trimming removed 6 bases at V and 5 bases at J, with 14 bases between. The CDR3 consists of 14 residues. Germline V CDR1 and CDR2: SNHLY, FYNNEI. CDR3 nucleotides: TGTGCCAGCAGACCGACTGAGGGCTATCAGCCCCAGCATTTT. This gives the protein CASRPTEGYQPQHF.

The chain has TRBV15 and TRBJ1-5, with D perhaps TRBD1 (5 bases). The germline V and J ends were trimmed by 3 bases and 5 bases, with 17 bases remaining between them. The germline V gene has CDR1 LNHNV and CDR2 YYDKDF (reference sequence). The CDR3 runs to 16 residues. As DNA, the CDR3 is TGTGCCACCAGCAGGGGCGTGGGAAGGGGCGATCAGCCCCAGCATTTT. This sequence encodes CATSRGVGRGDQPQHF.

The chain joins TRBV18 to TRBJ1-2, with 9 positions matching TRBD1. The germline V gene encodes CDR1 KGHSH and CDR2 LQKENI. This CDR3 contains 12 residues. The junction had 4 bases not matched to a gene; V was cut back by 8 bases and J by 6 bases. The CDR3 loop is CASGRDRDGYTF. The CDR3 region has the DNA TGTGCCAGCGGCCGGGACAGGGATGGCTACACCTTC. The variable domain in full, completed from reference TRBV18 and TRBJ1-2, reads NAGVMQNPRHLVRRRGQEARLRCSPMKGHSHVYWYRQLPEEGLKFMVYLQKENIIDESGMPKERFSAEFPKEGPSILRIQQVVRGDSAAYFCASGRDRDGYTFGSGTRLTVV.

CDR3 protein: CASSLVGVPYEQYF. CDR3 coding DNA: TGTGCCAGCAGCTTGGTGGGAGTCCCCTACGAGCAGTACTTC. The chain links TRBV5-4 to TRBJ2-7; weak D call: TRBD2 (5 bases). CDR3 length equals 14 residues. The germline V gene has CDR1 SGHNT and CDR2 YYREEE (reference sequence). Trimming cost V 0 bases and J 2 bases, with 9 bases left between them.

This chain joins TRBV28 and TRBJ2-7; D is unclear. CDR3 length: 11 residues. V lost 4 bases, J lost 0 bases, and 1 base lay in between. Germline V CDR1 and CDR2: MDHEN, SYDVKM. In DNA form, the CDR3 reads TGTGCCAGCAGTTACTCCTACGAGCAGTACTTC. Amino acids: CASSYSYEQYF.

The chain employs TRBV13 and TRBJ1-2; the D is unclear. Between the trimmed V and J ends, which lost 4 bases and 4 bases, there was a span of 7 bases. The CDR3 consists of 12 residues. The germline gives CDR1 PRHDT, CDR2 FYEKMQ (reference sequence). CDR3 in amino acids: CASSSRFYGYTF. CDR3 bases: TGTGCCAGCAGCTCGAGATTCTATGGCTACACCTTC.

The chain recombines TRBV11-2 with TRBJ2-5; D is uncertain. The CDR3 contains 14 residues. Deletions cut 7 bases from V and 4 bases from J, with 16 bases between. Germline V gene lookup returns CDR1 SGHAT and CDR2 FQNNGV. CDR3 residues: CASTRSQSVETQYF. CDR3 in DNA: TGTGCCAGCACCCGGAGCCAGTCGGTAGAGACCCAGTACTTC. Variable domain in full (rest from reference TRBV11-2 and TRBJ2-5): EAGVAQSPRYKIIEKRQSVAFWCNPISGHATLYWYQQILGQGPKLLIQFQNNGVVDDSQLPKDRFSAERLKGVDSTLKIQPAKLEDSAVYLCASTRSQSVETQYFGPGTRLLVL.

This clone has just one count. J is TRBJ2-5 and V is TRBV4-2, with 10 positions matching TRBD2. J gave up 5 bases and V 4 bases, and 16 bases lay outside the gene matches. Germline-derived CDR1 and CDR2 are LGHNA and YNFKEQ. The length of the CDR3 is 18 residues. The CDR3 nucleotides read TGTGCCAGCAGCCGAAAACATAAAGCGGGAGGGGGTGGTGAGACCCAGTACTTC. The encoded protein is CASSRKHKAGGGGETQYF.